Below are 30 T cell receptor beta chains sequenced from a single sample in a study of blood T cell repertoires in COVID-19. Clones were sequenced by immunoSEQ multiplex PCR, and TCRdb holds only the in-frame ones, with some missing. Here the sample spans tens of thousands of clones, roughly 90% being singletons. What was sequenced was peripheral blood. The receptor source for this set is a human donor in a cohort sampled during active COVID-19.

This chain connects TRBV2 to TRBJ2-7; D possibly corresponds to TRBD2 (6 bases). CDR3 length: 14 amino acids. Trimming took off 6 bases at V and 1 base at J, with 13 bases between the two ends. The germline V gene encodes CDR1 SNHLY and CDR2 FYNNEI. The CDR3 sequence: CASRSSSGSYEQYF. The CDR3 region has the DNA TGTGCCAGCAGAAGTTCAAGCGGGTCCTACGAGCAGTACTTC.

The chain uses TRBV7-9 and TRBJ2-1; the D gene is possibly TRBD2 (6 bases). Looked up from germline, CDR1 is SEHNR and CDR2 is FQNEAQ (reference sequence). The V end was cut by 5 bases, the J end by 3 bases, with 14 bases between. The CDR3 length is 15 residues. The CDR3 loop is CASSRSSGLYNEQFF. CDR3 in DNA: TGTGCCAGCAGCCGTAGCTCGGGACTCTACAATGAGCAGTTCTTC.

The rearrangement links TRBV4-3 to TRBJ1-2; D call uncertain. The CDR3 extends over 15 amino acids. Deletions cut 4 bases from V and 1 base from J, with 13 bases between. CDR1 is LGHNA and CDR2 is YSLEER in the germline V gene. CDR3 loop: CASSPSCALNYGYTF. CDR3 nucleotides: TGCGCCAGCAGCCCTAGTTGTGCCCTTAACTATGGCTACACCTTC.

V and J are TRBV7-9 and TRBJ2-3; 9 bases align to TRBD2. This CDR3 is built from 18 residues. CDR1 is SEHNR, CDR2 FQNEAQ, per germline (reference sequence). The V and J ends lost 1 base and 2 bases, in that order; junction bases with no gene match: 10. CDR3 sequence: CASSLGRLSGRNTDTQYF. DNA for the CDR3: TGTGCCAGCAGCTTAGGCCGATTAAGCGGGAGGAACACAGATACGCAGTATTTT.

The chain uses TRBV6-5 and TRBJ1-1, with 8 bases identical to TRBD1. Trimming cost V 6 bases and J 11 bases; bases outside gene matches: 8. The CDR3 runs to 12 residues. From germline, CDR1 is MNHEY and CDR2 SVGAGI. The CDR3 spells CASSSRTGRAFF. CDR3 DNA sequence: TGTGCCAGCAGCTCTAGGACAGGGAGGGCTTTCTTT.

The chain joins TRBV18 to TRBJ2-7, with 7 bases identical to TRBD2. The length of the CDR3 is 15 residues. The germline V gene encodes CDR1 KGHSH and CDR2 LQKENI. The V gene end was trimmed by 3 bases and the J gene end by 2 bases; junction bases not matched to a gene: 7. CDR3 sequence: CASSPGGGDAYEQYF. The CDR3 nucleotides read TGTGCCAGCTCACCGGGGGGAGGGGACGCCTACGAGCAGTACTTC.

Worth noting for this clone: This sample includes further DNA sequences coding for the same CDR3. The chain links TRBV27 to TRBJ2-3; 8 nucleotides line up with TRBD2. The CDR3 is 16 amino acids. Germline loops: CDR1 MNHEY, CDR2 SMNVEV (reference sequence). With 4 bases clipped from V and 3 bases from J, the junction kept 9 bases outside the gene matches. Here the CDR3 DNA reads TGTGCCAGCAGTTCCCCCAGCGGGAGCGGGACAGATACGCAGTATTTT. It translates to CASSSPSGSGTDTQYF.

The chain recombines TRBV29-1 with TRBJ2-7, with TRBD1 identical over 10 bases. The CDR3 is made up of 13 amino acids. Germline assignment: CDR1 SQVTM and CDR2 ANQGSEA. V lost 3 bases and J lost 4; bases outside the gene matches: 3. This CDR3 is CSVDGTGAYEQYF. The CDR3 region has the DNA TGCAGCGTTGACGGGACAGGGGCATACGAGCAGTACTTC.

As concerns this clone: The sample has other DNA sequences that encode this CDR3 too. The chain employs TRBV7-3 and TRBJ2-1, with 10 bases lining up with TRBD1. The CDR3 has 14 residues. V shed 4 bases and J 6 bases; nucleotides not matched to a gene: 3. The germline gives CDR1 SGHTA, CDR2 FQGTGA. The CDR3 reads CASSSGTGANEQFF. The DNA of the CDR3 is TGTGCCAGCAGCTCCGGGACAGGGGCCAATGAGCAGTTCTTC. Filled out from reference TRBV7-3 and TRBJ2-1, the complete variable domain reads GAGVSQTPSNKVTEKGKYVELRCDPISGHTALYWYRQSLGQGPEFLIYFQGTGAADDSGLPNDRFFAVRPEGSVSTLKIQRTERGDSAVYLCASSSGTGANEQFFGPGTRLTVL.

The chain uses TRBV27 and TRBJ2-7; D gene unclear. The CDR3 spans 14 residues. Germline V gives CDR1 MNHEY, CDR2 SMNVEV (reference sequence). Between the trimmed V and J ends, which lost 3 bases and 1 base, there was a span of 10 bases. The CDR3 is CASSFEFSSYEQYF. The CDR3 nucleotides read TGTGCCAGCAGTTTCGAGTTTTCTTCCTACGAGCAGTACTTC.

The J gene is TRBJ1-5, the V gene TRBV30, with D possibly matching TRBD1 (6 bases). The germline V gene encodes CDR1 GTSNPN and CDR2 SVGIG (reference sequence). V dropped 2 bases and J dropped 3 bases, with 14 bases sitting between them. CDR3 length equals 15 residues. CDR3 nucleotide sequence: TGTGCCTGGAGTCCGTTGGACAGCCCCAATCAGCCCCAGCATTTT. Its translation: CAWSPLDSPNQPQHF.

The rearrangement joins TRBV5-4 to TRBJ1-2; the match to TRBD1 covers 7 bases. From germline, CDR1 is SGHNT and CDR2 YYREEE (reference sequence). CDR3 size: 14 residues. J gave up 6 bases and V 3 bases, and 8 bases lay outside the gene matches. This chain's CDR3 is CASSSTGLSDGYTF. The CDR3 DNA is TGTGCCAGCAGCTCGACAGGGCTTTCGGATGGCTACACCTTC.

The CDR3 DNA follows: TGTGCCTGGAGTGGTCCCTCGGCGGGAGGGGGAGATACGCAGTATTTT. It codes for CAWSGPSAGGGDTQYF. The chain joins TRBV30 to TRBJ2-3, with 9 bases that match TRBD2. J gave up 5 bases and V 1 base, and 10 bases lay outside the gene matches. Germline CDR1 is GTSNPN and CDR2 is SVGIG (reference sequence). This CDR3 region has 16 residues.

The chain employs TRBV7-2 and TRBJ2-5; 8 bases map to TRBD2. Trimming at V came to 1 base and at J to 5 bases, leaving 9 bases not matched to a gene. CDR3 length: 16 residues. Germline V gives CDR1 SGHTA, CDR2 FQGNSA. CDR3 sequence reads: CASSLGVAGGVETQYF. DNA of the CDR3: TGTGCCAGCAGCTTAGGGGTTGCGGGAGGAGTTGAGACCCAGTACTTC.

The genes are TRBV19 and TRBJ1-1; D is uncertain. There are 14 residues in the CDR3. Deletions cut 6 bases from V and 2 bases from J, with 13 bases between. Germline V gene data show CDR1 as LNHDA and CDR2 as SQIVND (reference sequence). The CDR3 DNA is TGTGCCAGTAGCCCCGCATGGGCAAACACTGAAGCTTTCTTT. It is translated as CASSPAWANTEAFF.

The DNA for the CDR3 is TGCGCCAGCAGCCAAGATCCCCTGTCCCCTTACGAGCAGTACTTC. Translating gives CASSQDPLSPYEQYF. The V and J genes are TRBV4-3 and TRBJ2-7, with D unresolved. Trimming took off 0 bases at V and 4 bases at J, with 13 bases between the two ends. Germline loops: CDR1 LGHNA, CDR2 YSLEER. The CDR3 has 15 residues.

V usage is TRBV28 and J usage is TRBJ2-7; unclear D gene. The CDR3 extends over 14 amino acids. The germline V and J ends were trimmed by 6 bases and 3 bases, with 15 bases remaining between them. Germline lookup yields CDR1 MDHEN and CDR2 SYDVKM. CDR3 sequence: CASSRSSVGYEQYF. Here the CDR3 DNA reads TGTGCCAGCAGCCGTTCCTCAGTTGGCTACGAGCAGTACTTC.

The chain joins TRBV20-1 to TRBJ2-3; the D gene is possibly TRBD2 (7 bases). CDR1 DFQATT and CDR2 SNEGSKA come from the germline V gene (reference sequence). V was shortened by 3 bases and J by 0 bases, with 16 bases between the two germline ends. This CDR3 region has 16 residues. As DNA, the CDR3 is TGCAGTGCTAGTTCCGGGGCGGGGGCTAGCACAGATACGCAGTATTTT. It encodes CSASSGAGASTDTQYF.

V is TRBV18 and J is TRBJ1-1, with D possibly being TRBD1 (6 bases). With 3 bases removed from V and 4 bases from J, the gap between germline ends came to 21 bases. Germline-derived CDR1 and CDR2 are KGHSH and LQKENI. CDR3 length: 17 amino acids. CDR3 bases: TGTGCCAGCTCACCGCAACAGGGATCCCCTCGTGGCACTGAAGCTTTCTTT. Its protein is CASSPQQGSPRGTEAFF.

V and J are TRBV7-2 and TRBJ2-3; possibly TRBD2 for D (6 bases). The CDR3 is 15 residues long. V shed 1 base and J shed 3 bases, with 11 bases lying between them. Germline CDR1 and CDR2: SGHTA and FQGNSA. The CDR3 protein is CASSLVLGSTDTQYF. The CDR3 DNA reads as TGTGCCAGCAGCTTAGTTCTCGGGAGTACAGATACGCAGTATTTT.

The J gene is TRBJ1-6, the V gene TRBV18; a possible D gene is TRBD1 (6 bases). V was trimmed by 4 bases and J by 0 bases, leaving 13 bases between them. CDR3 length: 17 residues. Germline V gene data show CDR1 as KGHSH and CDR2 as LQKENI. CDR3: CASSLQQGSSYNSPLHF. The DNA for the CDR3 is TGTGCCAGCTCACTACAACAGGGCAGCTCCTATAATTCACCCCTCCACTTT.

This rearrangement joins TRBV6-2 or TRBV6-3 to TRBJ2-7, with TRBD2 as a possible D gene (5 bases). Germline V CDR1 and CDR2: MNHEY, SVGEGT. The length of the CDR3 is 13 residues. The V end was cut by 6 bases, the J end by 4 bases, with 13 bases between. The CDR3, as DNA: TGTGCCAGCAGCCGAGGGAACGGTTACGAGCAGTACTTC. It encodes CASSRGNGYEQYF.

The chain employs TRBV28 and TRBJ2-1, with TRBD2 as a possible D gene (5 bases). The CDR3 has 14 residues. Trimming shortened V by 8 bases and J by 4 bases, and 15 bases separated the two germline ends. CDR1 is MDHEN, CDR2 SYDVKM, per germline. The CDR3 is CASQKTGRYNEQFF. CDR3 sequence (DNA): TGTGCCAGCCAAAAGACGGGAAGGTACAATGAGCAGTTCTTC.

This clone was seen only a few times. The rearrangement links TRBV24-1 to TRBJ2-7; 7 bases agree with TRBD2. With 0 bases clipped from V and 7 bases from J, the junction kept 2 bases outside the gene matches. The CDR3 loop spans 13 amino acids. In germline, CDR1 is KGHDR, CDR2 SFDVKD. The chain's CDR3 is CATSDLPGGEQYF. CDR3 bases: TGTGCCACCAGTGATTTGCCGGGAGGTGAGCAGTACTTC.

The V call is TRBV6-6, the J call TRBJ1-3; TRBD1 agrees at 7 bases. This CDR3 has 14 amino acids. Germline CDR1 and CDR2: MNHNY and SVGAGI (reference sequence). V was pared by 4 bases and J by 4 bases, with 4 bases of the junction left unmatched. The CDR3 region has the DNA TGTGCCAGCAGTTTATCCAGGGGGGGAAACACCATATATTTT. Protein product: CASSLSRGGNTIYF.

The chain is built from TRBV9 and TRBJ2-5; maybe TRBD2 (5 bases). The germline V gene encodes CDR1 SGDLS and CDR2 YYNGEE. The CDR3 runs to 14 residues. V lost 0 bases and J 1 base, leaving 7 bases between the germline ends. The CDR3 loop reads CASSVAAGQETQYF. DNA of the CDR3: TGTGCCAGCAGCGTAGCCGCGGGCCAAGAGACCCAGTACTTC.

The CDR3 is CASSSDRGQETQYF. DNA of the CDR3: TGTGCCAGTAGTTCAGACAGGGGGCAAGAGACCCAGTACTTC. This rearrangement joins TRBV19 to TRBJ2-5, with 9 bases lining up with TRBD1. CDR1 and CDR2 from the germline V gene are LNHDA and SQIVND (reference sequence). CDR3 length: 14 residues. J was trimmed by 2 bases and V by 5 bases; bases with no gene match: 3.

The V and J genes are TRBV4-3 and TRBJ2-7; TRBD2 matches 9 bases. After removal of 0 bases from V and 0 bases from J, the junction contained 6 bases not matched to a gene. CDR1 is LGHNA and CDR2 is YSLEER in the germline V gene. The CDR3 has 17 amino acids. The CDR3 sequence: CASSQDLAGLSSYEQYF. As DNA, the CDR3 is TGCGCCAGCAGCCAAGACCTAGCGGGATTGAGCTCCTACGAGCAGTACTTC.

The chain links TRBV3-1 (or the pseudogene TRBV3-2) to TRBJ2-7, with 12 positions matching TRBD2. Germline CDR1 and CDR2: LGHDT and YNNKEL (reference sequence). V lost 4 bases, J lost 5 bases, and 6 bases stayed unmatched. The CDR3 is made up of 15 amino acids. CDR3 region: CASSPSGRAYNEQYF. CDR3 coding DNA: TGTGCCAGCAGCCCTAGCGGGAGGGCTTACAACGAGCAGTACTTC.

This chain links TRBV5-8 with TRBJ2-3, with 13 bases identical to TRBD2. V gave up 0 bases and J gave up 5 bases; unmatched junction bases: 12. The CDR3 covers 19 residues. Germline-derived CDR1 and CDR2 are SGHTS and YDEGEE. In DNA, the CDR3 is TGTGCCAGCAGCTTGGGACTAGCGGGGGGCGGCCGAACACGAGATACGCAGTATTTT. Translated: CASSLGLAGGGRTRDTQYF.